Presented here are 22 T cell receptor beta chains from one specimen sequenced in a study of tumor and adjacent non-tumor tissue in lung cancer. No cell sorting was done before RNA was extracted from the tissue. TCRbeta libraries were built with three rounds of nested PCR, modified from ARM-PCR. TCRdb re-called the multiplex PCR reads through MiXCR, storing one row per CDR3 protein. The data hold over 60,000 distinct CDR3 sequences, with 73% observed a single time. Sample: lung tumor tissue. Source of these receptors: a man in his 60s with non-small cell lung cancer.

This rearrangement joins TRBV11-3 to TRBJ2-7; TRBD2 aligns across 13 bases. Trimming cost V 6 bases and J 10 bases; bases outside gene matches: 12. The CDR3 covers 15 residues. Germline-derived CDR1 and CDR2 are SGHNT and YENEEA. In DNA, the CDR3 is TGTGCCAGCAGGGGGACTAGCGGGGCTCAAGAGACTCAGTACTTC. This encodes CASRGTSGAQETQYF.

V gene TRBV6-5 combines with J gene TRBJ2-2, with D tentatively TRBD2 (6 bases). Trimming cost V 5 bases and J 10 bases, with 20 bases left between them. CDR3 length equals 15 residues. CDR1 and CDR2 (germline): MNHEY, SVGAGI. CDR3 coding DNA: TGTGCCAGCAGTCTGGGGGGATCGCGCACAGAGGAGCTGTTTTTT. This sequence encodes CASSLGGSRTEELFF.

Note on this clonotype: Compared with germline, one end of the junction differs, possibly owing to a read error. DNA for the CDR3: TGTGCAAGCAGCTTGAACAGGCCCTACGAGCAGTACTTC. It yields the protein CASSLNRPYEQYF. The chain uses TRBV5-5 and TRBJ2-7, with D perhaps matching TRBD1 (5 bases). This CDR3 contains 13 residues. Germline loops: CDR1 SGHKS, CDR2 YYEKEE (reference sequence).

Regarding this clonotype: In this CDR3 the conserved last residue, phenylalanine or tryptophan, is missing, so a read error is likely. The chain combines TRBV6-5 with TRBJ1-6; 9 bases align to TRBD1. CDR3 length equals 16 residues. Germline V gene data show CDR1 as MNHEY and CDR2 as SVGAGI. The CDR3 reads CASSSNGQGTNSPLHY. The CDR3 DNA sequence: TGTGCCAGCAGCTCAAACGGACAGGGGACTAATTCACCGCTCCACTAT.

The CDR3: CASGWRGLNSPLHF. The CDR3 DNA reads TGTGCCAGCGGTTGGCGGGGATTGAATTCACCCCTCCACTTT. The chain uses TRBV12-3 or TRBV12-4 and TRBJ1-6; D remains ambiguous. V gave up 8 bases and J gave up 7 bases, with 15 bases separating them. The CDR3 runs to 14 residues.

This clonotype was detected ten times or more. This chain joins TRBV28 and TRBJ1-2; 9 nucleotides match TRBD1. This CDR3 region has 13 residues. The trim removed 8 bases at V and 1 base at J, leaving 2 bases unmatched. Germline-derived CDR1 and CDR2 are MDHEN and SYDVKM. The chain's CDR3 is CASRQGGNYGYTF. In DNA, the CDR3 is TGTGCCAGCCGACAGGGGGGTAACTATGGCTACACCTTC.

The rearrangement links TRBV7-9 to TRBJ2-7, with D possibly matching TRBD2 (6 bases). CDR3 length: 16 amino acids. Trimming removed 4 bases at V and 2 bases at J, with 18 bases between. Germline V gene data show CDR1 as SEHNR and CDR2 as FQNEAQ (reference sequence). The CDR3 coding sequence is TGTGCCAGCAGCTCTCTCACTAGCCGCATCCCCTACGAGCAGTACGTC. Amino acids: CASSSLTSRIPYEQYV.

As concerns this clonotype: A read error is likely, as this CDR3 ends without the conserved phenylalanine or tryptophan. The chain carries TRBV29-1 and TRBJ1-2; 7 bases align to TRBD1. This CDR3 comprises 11 residues. V shed 5 bases and J 9 bases; nucleotides not matched to a gene: 6. Germline CDR1 reads SQVTM; CDR2 reads ANQGSEA. The CDR3 is CSVPAGGCYTL. The CDR3 region has the DNA TGCAGCGTTCCTGCAGGGGGATGCTACACCTTA.

This clonotype was seen only once. The junction departs from germline at one end; a sequencing error may be responsible. CDR3 DNA: TGCAGCGTTAAGTTGGACAGCTCTGGGGCCAGCGTCCTGACTTTC. Protein product: CSVKLDSSGASVLTF. The chain carries TRBV29-1 and TRBJ2-6, with D perhaps matching TRBD1 (6 bases). CDR1 is SQVTM and CDR2 is ANQGSEA in the germline V gene. The CDR3 has 15 residues.

A remark on this clonotype: One junction end does not reproduce the germline sequence, and a read error may be involved. The rearrangement joins TRBV20-1 to TRBJ2-2; the match to TRBD2 covers 11 bases. There are 16 residues in the CDR3. In germline, CDR1 is DFQATT, CDR2 SNEGSKA (reference sequence). The CDR3 spells CSATLAGGLETRELFF. DNA for the CDR3: TGCAGTGCTACTTTAGCGGGAGGGCTGGAGACCCGGGAGTTGTTTTTT.

As regards this clonotype: The junction departs from the called germline gene at one end, perhaps through a read error. The chain joins TRBV7-9 to TRBJ2-1, with D possibly being TRBD2 (6 bases). Germline loops: CDR1 SEHNR, CDR2 FQNEAQ (reference sequence). The CDR3 spans 17 residues. The CDR3 is CVSSPTKEGPVSYEQSF. CDR3 bases: TGTGTCAGCAGCCCGACTAAGGAGGGCCCAGTATCCTATGAGCAGTCCTTC.

CDR3 coding DNA: TGTGCCAACAATGAAGCGGGGTTTCTAACCGATAATTCACCCCTCCACTTT. Amino acid sequence: CANNEAGFLTDNSPLHF. V gene TRBV6-1 combines with J gene TRBJ1-6; D gene unclear. V lost 10 bases, J lost 5 bases, and 24 bases lay in between. Germline V gene data show CDR1 as MNHNS and CDR2 as SASEGT. CDR3 length: 17 residues.

The gene calls are TRBV20-1 and TRBJ2-3, with no clear D. The CDR3 spans 13 residues. V shed 3 bases and J shed 6 bases, with 13 bases lying between them. CDR1 and CDR2 (germline): DFQATT, SNEGSKA (reference sequence). CDR3 residues: CSASPETKDTQYF. The DNA of the CDR3 is TGCAGTGCTAGTCCTGAAACTAAGGATACGCAGTATTTT.

The chain links TRBV19 to TRBJ2-7, with D possibly matching TRBD2 (5 bases). V dropped 5 bases and J dropped 0 bases, with 20 bases sitting between them. The germline V gene has CDR1 LNHDA and CDR2 SQIVND (reference sequence). CDR3 length equals 17 residues. The CDR3 region is CASSGPGLLPGSYEQYF. DNA of the CDR3: TGTGCCAGTAGTGGACCGGGATTACTACCCGGCTCCTACGAGCAGTACTTC.

This clonotype has only one observation. At one end, the junction sequence differs from germline, possibly due to a read error. The chain links TRBV20-1 to TRBJ2-7, with TRBD2 matching 7 bases. The CDR3 spans 15 residues. CDR1 is DFQATT and CDR2 is SNEGSKA in the germline V gene (reference sequence). The CDR3 loop reads CSASSGLENYHDQYF. CDR3 coding DNA: TGCAGTGCATCCTCCGGACTAGAGAATTACCACGATCAGTACTTC.

V gene TRBV29-1 combines with J gene TRBJ2-5, with 8 bases fitting TRBD2. Germline-derived CDR1 and CDR2 are SQVTM and ANQGSEA. This CDR3 region has 12 residues. The CDR3 sequence: CIAPGGREIKYF. The CDR3 DNA reads TGCATCGCCCCGGGAGGGCGGGAGATCAAGTACTTC.

Worth noting for this clonotype: One end of the junction varies from germline; a read error may be responsible. J is TRBJ2-7 and V is TRBV29-1; D may match TRBD1 or TRBD2 (6 bases each). Germline assignment: CDR1 SQVTM and CDR2 ANQGSEA. The CDR3 runs 11 residues. The CDR3 nucleotides read TGCAGAGTTGAAGGGGGGAACGGGCACTACTTC. Translation gives CRVEGGNGHYF.

On this clonotype itself: The junction departs from germline at one end; a sequencing error may be responsible. The chain recombines TRBV5-4 with TRBJ2-2; 10 bases are a match to TRBD1. The CDR3 is 14 residues long. Germline lookup yields CDR1 SGHNT and CDR2 YYREEE (reference sequence). CDR3 loop: CASSVDRGTGVLYF. The CDR3 DNA follows: TGTGCCAGCAGCGTGGACAGGGGGACCGGGGTGCTGTATTTT.

Worth noting for this clonotype: At one of its ends the junction is not consistent with the germline gene, which may arise from a read error. This sequence joins TRBV6-1 and TRBJ1-5, with unresolved D. Germline V gene data show CDR1 as MNHNS and CDR2 as SASEGT. This CDR3 contains 15 residues. CDR3 sequence: CASSEAGELNQPQHF. In DNA, the CDR3 is TGTGCCAGCAGTGAAGCTGGGGAGTTGAATCAGCCTCAGCATTTT.

As for this clonotype: Compared with germline, one end of the junction differs, possibly owing to a read error. This chain links TRBV29-1 with TRBJ2-1, with 12 nucleotides matching TRBD2. This CDR3 spans 17 amino acids. Germline lookup yields CDR1 SQVTM and CDR2 ANQGSEA. CDR3 sequence (DNA): TGCAGTGTTGTATTTTGGACTAGCGGGAACTCCTACAATGAGCAGTTCTTC. Amino acids: CSVVFWTSGNSYNEQFF.

V gene TRBV6-6 combines with J gene TRBJ1-5; D is undetermined. Germline loops: CDR1 MNHNY, CDR2 SVGAGI (reference sequence). V dropped 10 bases and J dropped 13 bases, with 29 bases sitting between them. The CDR3 has 15 amino acids. The CDR3, as DNA: TGTGCCACTGAGGGAGGGATTCGGAGCAATCATCCACAGCATTTT. It encodes CATEGGIRSNHPQHF.

The rearrangement uses TRBV30 and TRBJ2-2; D possibly corresponds to TRBD2 (7 bases). V was trimmed by 5 bases and J by 5 bases, leaving 18 bases between them. There are 15 residues in the CDR3. Germline values: CDR1 GTSNPN, CDR2 SVGIG (reference sequence). CDR3 in amino acids: CAWEGEGVHTGELFF. CDR3 DNA sequence: TGTGCCTGGGAAGGGGAGGGGGTGCATACCGGGGAGCTGTTTTTT.